This TCR beta chain was found in a study of cytomegalovirus exposure and HLA in healthy donors. Study summary: Among 350 to 500 genotyped donors, about 85% fell in the Caucasian-associated ancestry cluster.

The PCR employed 60 Vbeta primers together with 13 Jbeta primers. Here immunoSEQ multiplex PCR was the method, and the copy in TCRdb shows in-frame clones only, minus some. The sample holds over 100,000 clones. A word on this clone: Its target is not known.

Study observations and caveats: Using the classifier, cytomegalovirus status was reportedly diagnosed with high specificity and sensitivity. TCR beta V segments were, for the most part, productive about 87% or about 30% of the time in an earlier analysis.

Germline-derived CDR1 and CDR2 are LNHDA and SQIVND (reference sequence). CDR3 length equals 15 residues. The ends were cut back, 8 bases at V and 0 bases at J, with 13 bases in the middle. The chain joins TRBV19 to TRBJ2-2; a weak D match, TRBD1 (6 bases). The clonotype originates from a man aged 25-45 years in good health and CMV-seronegative. Sequenced input: PBMCs. The CDR3 here is CASRRQASNTGELFF. CDR3 coding DNA: TGTGCCAGTCGACGACAGGCCTCGAACACCGGGGAGCTGTTTTTT. Supplemented by reference TRBV19 and TRBJ2-2, the full variable domain reads DGGITQSPKYLFRKEGQNVTLSCEQNLNHDAMYWYRQDPGQGLRLIYYSQIVNDFQKGDIAEGYSVSREKKESFPLTVTSAQKNPTAFYLCASRRQASNTGELFFGEGSRLTVL.